The TCR beta chain described here comes from a study of yellow fever vaccine responses in identical twins. TCRdb analysed the RT-PCR reads with MiXCR anew, one entry per CDR3 protein. The table includes approximately 540 distinct CDR3 sequences, around 81% detected once. Germline-derived CDR1 and CDR2 are SGHAT and FQDESV (reference sequence). The CDR3 contains 13 residues. Trimming removed 1 base at V and 3 bases at J, with 6 bases between. The source is a young woman who received the yellow fever vaccine. The chain uses TRBV11-1 and TRBJ1-2; the D is unclear. The source was T cells from blood (PBMCs), unsorted or a sorted subset (not recorded which), collected before or after yellow fever vaccination (not recorded which). The CDR3 here is CASSLGEYYGYTF. CDR3 bases: TGTGCCAGCAGCTTAGGGGAGTACTATGGCTACACCTTC.